This T cell receptor (beta chain) was captured by sequencing in a study of blood T cell repertoires in COVID-19. Study-level information: From T cells, B-cell-depleted T cells, or PBMCs came the material, which was cDNA or gDNA.

Assignments of participants to cohorts depended upon their own reported clinical history. V lost 3 bases and J 4 bases, leaving 15 bases between the germline ends. Germline V CDR1 and CDR2: DFQATT, SNEGSKA (reference sequence). The CDR3 spans 14 residues. Per the original methods: From reference gene primer amplification, estimates of nucleated cell counts were derived. Using immunoSEQ multiplex PCR, the repertoire was profiled, and TCRdb retains in-frame clones only, with some absent. V and J calls and clone size are those listed in that table; D and trimming were worked out from the DNA. The repertoire consists of about 190,000 clones, with more than 70% occurring once and the leading ten covering approximately 5%.

Material for sequencing was PBMCs or T cells enriched from blood (not recorded which). This TCR was sampled from a man aged 35 to 55 with acute COVID-19. The rearrangement joins TRBV20-1 to TRBJ1-1; the D gene is possibly TRBD1 (5 bases). CDR3 region: CSASWWAGGTEAFF. The DNA of the CDR3 is TGCAGTGCTAGTTGGTGGGCCGGGGGCACTGAAGCTTTCTTT.